This paragraph covers one T cell receptor beta chain sequence. Its antigen remains unidentified. This record comes from a study of blood T cell dynamics during melanoma immunotherapy. Across the whole study: Metastatic melanoma patients received first-line pembrolizumab or nivolumab plus ipilimumab. Study findings and constraints: The most clonal sorted CD8+ subset, immune-effector cells, was closest to cell-free DNA CDR3 sequences.

Each sorted CD8+ T cell subset had its entire DNA loaded. Clones were sequenced by immunoSEQ multiplex PCR, and TCRdb holds only the in-frame ones, with some missing. The sample shows about 690 clones, less than 85% of them seen only once. Time point given: pre-treatment baseline. The CD3+ CD4- CD8+ CD45RA- CD45RO-high CD27- CCR7- memory phenotype defined TIE cells. Samples come from before therapy and from week 3 after the first blockade cycle. Here the sequenced sample was CD8+ T cells from blood, taken from a patient treated with checkpoint blockade. The sequence was obtained from a human donor with melanoma.

CDR3 DNA sequence: TGCGCCAGCAGCCAAGGTTTACACGTGGACGAGCAGTACTTC. This translates into CASSQGLHVDEQYF. This rearrangement joins TRBV4-3 to TRBJ2-7; D is unclear. Trimming pared 1 base from V and 5 bases from J, leaving 12 bases between. Germline loops: CDR1 LGHNA, CDR2 YSLEER. The CDR3 contains 14 residues.